This T cell receptor (beta chain) appears in the sequencing data of a study of CD8 T cells in ankylosing spondylitis. Whole-study results and caveats: Characteristic of ankylosing spondylitis blood, it appeared, was a TCR beta motif comprising about 8 highly homologous variants.

V dropped 5 bases and J dropped 7; count of bases not matched to a gene: 17. There are 17 residues in the CDR3. Germline CDR1 SGHAT, CDR2 FQNNGV. On this clonotype: Its antigen remains unknown.

TCRdb processed the 5' RACE reads anew with MiXCR; each CDR3 protein has one entry. The sample yields around 300,000 distinct CDR3 sequences, about 15% seen once. The sequenced sample was blood, either unsorted or a sorted T cell fraction (not recorded which). This chain links TRBV11-2 with TRBJ2-1; TRBD2 matches at 7 bases. The receptor comes from a male donor with ankylosing spondylitis or in good health (not recorded which). CDR3: CASSDLTSRPSRNEQFF. The CDR3 nucleotides are TGTGCCAGCAGCGATCTGACTAGCCGCCCTTCAAGGAATGAGCAGTTCTTC.